The entry below gives a single T cell receptor (beta chain) sequence along with its context. Its antigen is not known. Clones were read by immunoSEQ multiplex PCR, and TCRdb kept only the in-frame ones, dropping some. Among about 10,000 clones listed, just over 90% were seen once. The sample originates from a study of somatic mutations in cytotoxic T cells in rheumatoid arthritis. Study results and caveats: With age, CD8+ clonality increased in rheumatoid arthritis patients, whereas no such increase appeared in healthy controls.

From germline, CDR1 is DFQATT and CDR2 SNEGSKA (reference sequence). CDR3 size: 11 residues. The junction had 12 bases not matched to a gene; V was cut back by 7 bases and J by 15 bases. The origin of this receptor is a woman younger than 30 with rheumatoid arthritis. This chain uses TRBV20-1 with TRBJ2-1; TRBD2 matches at 7 bases. Sequencing used CD8+ T cells sorted from blood. CDR3 protein: CSVPSGRVPFF. Here the CDR3 DNA reads TGCAGTGTTCCTTCGGGGAGGGTGCCGTTCTTC.